The sequence of this T cell receptor beta chain was determined in a study of regulatory T cells in long-lasting Graves disease. A word on this clonotype: No antigen is known for it. A far larger clone lies a single base away; this is likely a read error.

Time point of the sample: persistent/refractory GD, antithyroid drugs over 5 years with positive TRAb. After RNA was extracted from PBMCs, the TCR library was made from it. Recruitment took place at an endocrinology department in Xi'an, China. General study findings and limits: Persistent disease preferred TRBV28, TRBJ1-2 and TRBJ2-5. Researchers examined only peripheral blood and not thyroid tissue. Sharing of public clonotypes was greater in persistent patients (roughly 2,600) than in new patients (about 970).

TCR beta libraries were built with iRepertoire HTBI primers and Arm-PCR of CDR3 regions. TCRdb fed the multiplex PCR reads into MiXCR, producing one record per CDR3 protein. The table lists around 430,000 distinct CDR3 sequences, under 25% of them singletons, with less than 15% in the top ten. The trim removed 5 bases at V and 4 bases at J, leaving 3 bases unmatched. CDR3 length: 14 amino acids. Germline V gives CDR1 SGHTA, CDR2 FQGTGA. This chain joins TRBV7-3 and TRBJ2-2, with 8 bases that match TRBD2. Sequenced here: peripheral blood mononuclear cells (PBMCs), sampled when the disease was refractory, from a patient treated with antithyroid drugs. The clonotype comes from a female donor with Graves disease. CDR3 sequence: CASSPSGSTGELFF. The CDR3 nucleotides are TGTGCCAGCAGCCCAAGCGGGAGCACCGGGGAGCTGTTTTTT.